Listed here is a single T cell receptor (beta chain). Its antigen is still unknown. This CDR3 contains 14 residues. V was trimmed by 2 bases and J by 8 bases, leaving 12 bases between them. From germline, CDR1 is LNHNV and CDR2 YYDKDF (reference sequence). The data originate from a study of cytomegalovirus exposure and HLA in healthy donors. Study-wide points: There were 150 to 200 TCR beta chains listed as cytomegalovirus-associated. Most TCRs appeared rarely, but some public TCRs recurred in many donors. Reports indicated that the classifier achieved high specificity and sensitivity in diagnosing cytomegalovirus status. In vitro testing confirmed a few CMV-associated chains as specific for CMV antigens.

This table comes from immunoSEQ multiplex PCR, and its TCRdb copy is limited to in-frame clones, with some not included. The data hold tens of thousands of clones, with roughly 94% observed a single time. The receptor's source is a woman aged 18-35 years in good health and CMV-seronegative. Sequencing was carried out using PBMCs. The chain uses TRBV15 and TRBJ1-4; D is unclear. As DNA, the CDR3 is TGTGCCACCAGCAGAAAGGGAGGGTGGGAAAAACTGTTTTTT. Its translation: CATSRKGGWEKLFF.